This entry features one T cell receptor (beta chain) sequence. This record comes from a study of blood T cell repertoires in COVID-19. The wider study: COVID-19 samples collected from the United States, Italy and Spain covered acute and convalescent phases.

Using immunoSEQ multiplex PCR, the repertoire was profiled, and TCRdb retains in-frame clones only, with some absent. This table holds some 50,000 clones, roughly four fifths found once. The sequenced sample was peripheral blood. The sequence derives from a woman of 80 years or more with acute or convalescent COVID-19.

Written as DNA, the CDR3 is TGTGCCAGTAATGACAGGGGGTACACTGAAGCTTTCTTT. Encoded protein: CASNDRGYTEAFF. The rearrangement links TRBV19 to TRBJ1-1, with 9 bases matching TRBD1. The germline CDR1 and CDR2 sequences are LNHDA and SQIVND (reference sequence). V lost 7 bases, J lost 3 bases, and 3 bases stayed unmatched. CDR3 length equals 13 residues.